These T cell receptor beta chains were read from a single sample in a study of T cells after posttransplantation cyclophosphamide. TCRdb keeps only in-frame clones here, not all; method: immunoSEQ multiplex PCR. The table includes more than 10,000 clones, roughly 80% detected once. The sequencing used PBMCs, collected after allogeneic stem cell transplant with posttransplant cyclophosphamide. All receptors come from a female patient aged 45 to 65 who received an allogeneic stem cell transplant from a related donor, was CMV-positive, and had no GVHD. Some T cells may have come from the graft donor. Each CDR3 is given with its conserved first and last residue. Fields, in order: J gene, V gene, clone size, D gene, CDR3 protein, CDR3 DNA. A D gene is named only where the DNA matches it firmly. Clone size, where shown, is once, few, many, or a class for clones that have expanded.

>TRBJ1-4|TRBV5-1|-|-
CASNNGILGEKLFF
TGCGCCAGCAACAACGGGATCCTTGGTGAAAAACTGTTTTTT
>TRBJ2-1|TRBV7-9|-|TRBD2
CASSLGLAPSRNEQFF
TGTGCCAGCAGCTTAGGACTAGCGCCTTCTCGGAATGAGCAGTTCTTC
>TRBJ2-1|TRBV9|once|TRBD2
CASSVRPGLEGVQQFF
TGTGCCAGCAGCGTGCGGCCGGGACTAGAAGGCGTGCAGCAGTTCTTC
>TRBJ1-2|TRBV5-1|-|TRBD1
CASSFGTDYGYTF
TGCGCCAGCAGCTTCGGGACAGACTATGGCTACACCTTC
>TRBJ2-1|TRBV11-2|-|-
CASSLDRVFDEQFF
TGTGCCAGCAGCTTAGACAGGGTTTTCGATGAGCAGTTCTTC
>TRBJ1-3|TRBV5-6|-|-
CASSLFVTSGNTIYF
TGTGCCAGCAGCTTGTTTGTGACATCTGGAAACACCATATATTTT
>TRBJ2-7|TRBV9|-|TRBD1
CASSVGDRTSYEQYF
TGTGCCAGCAGCGTAGGGGACAGGACCTCCTACGAGCAGTACTTC
>TRBJ1-2|TRBV6-6|-|-
CASSYKEDGYTF
TGTGCCAGCAGTTATAAGGAGGATGGCTACACCTTC
>TRBJ2-5|TRBV9|-|-
CASSVGGRGQETQYF
TGTGCCAGCAGCGTAGGCGGCAGGGGCCAAGAGACCCAGTACTTC
>TRBJ1-1|TRBV5-4|-|TRBD1
CASSPGTGGGLVHTEAFF
TGTGCCAGCAGCCCTGGGACAGGGGGCGGGCTGGTGCACACTGAAGCTTTCTTT
>TRBJ2-3|TRBV7-8|-|-
CASSGGPTDTQYF
TGTGCCAGCAGCGGCGGGCCCACAGATACGCAGTATTTT
>TRBJ2-4|TRBV7-9|-|TRBD2
CASSPGGAVAKNIQYF
TGTGCCAGCAGCCCGGGAGGGGCTGTAGCCAAAAACATTCAGTACTTC
>TRBJ1-3|TRBV4-1|-|TRBD1
CASSPTTGGGGNTIYF
TGCGCCAGCAGCCCCACGACAGGGGGTGGCGGAAACACCATATATTTT
>TRBJ2-2|TRBV10-3|-|-
CAIRAGTGELFF
TGTGCCATCAGGGCGGGGACCGGGGAGCTGTTTTTT
>TRBJ2-2|TRBV19|-|-
CASSILGGTGELFF
TGTGCCAGTAGTATCTTGGGAGGCACCGGGGAGCTGTTTTTT
>TRBJ1-5|TRBV15|-|-
CATSLPGVGPQHF
TGTGCCACCAGCCTACCCGGGGTCGGGCCCCAGCATTTT
>TRBJ2-1|TRBV11-2|once|TRBD2
CASSLETGTSVYNEQFF
TGTGCCAGCAGCTTAGAAACCGGGACTAGCGTCTACAATGAGCAGTTCTTC
>TRBJ2-2|TRBV19|-|-
CASRPSGWGELFF
TGTGCCAGTAGACCCTCAGGGTGGGGGGAGCTGTTTTTT
>TRBJ2-7|TRBV7-9|-|-
CASSLAGLGYEQYF
TGTGCCAGCAGCTTAGCGGGCTTAGGCTACGAGCAGTACTTC
>TRBJ2-7|TRBV28|-|-
CASQEVWSSNLLSSYEQYF
TGTGCCAGCCAGGAGGTTTGGAGTTCTAATCTCTTAAGCTCCTACGAGCAGTACTTC
>TRBJ1-1|TRBV5-4|-|-
CASSLGIRTSNTEAFF
TGTGCCAGCAGCTTGGGAATTAGGACATCGAACACTGAAGCTTTCTTT
>TRBJ2-6|TRBV4-1|-|TRBD2
CASSQAGLAVTGANALTF
TGCGCCAGCAGCCAGGCGGGACTAGCGGTTACTGGGGCCAACGCCCTGACTTTC
>TRBJ1-4|TRBV6-5|-|-
CASSYATWEKLFF
TGTGCCAGCAGTTACGCCACATGGGAAAAACTGTTTTTT
>TRBJ1-1|TRBV19|few|TRBD1
CASRKRGGKGTEAFF
TGTGCCAGTAGAAAAAGAGGGGGCAAGGGCACTGAAGCTTTCTTT
>TRBJ2-7|TRBV30|-|-
CAGTGTKFYEQYF
TGTGCCGGGACCGGGACAAAGTTCTACGAGCAGTACTTC
>TRBJ1-6|TRBV7-8|-|TRBD1
CASRHTGAGNSPLHF
TGTGCCAGCAGACACACAGGGGCCGGGAATTCACCCCTCCACTTT
>TRBJ1-3|TRBV30|-|-
CAWTWSTALSAYRNTIYF
TGTGCCTGGACCTGGAGCACCGCTCTATCAGCCTATAGAAACACCATATATTTT
>TRBJ1-1|TRBV13|once|-
CASSLGPVGGATEAFF
TGTGCCAGCAGCTTAGGCCCGGTGGGGGGGGCGACTGAAGCTTTCTTT
>TRBJ2-6|TRBV9|-|TRBD1
CASSVAPTGAESAHSGANVLTF
TGTGCCAGCAGCGTAGCCCCAACAGGGGCCGAAAGCGCCCACTCTGGGGCCAACGTCCTGACTTTC
>TRBJ2-5|TRBV19|-|TRBD2
CASRDSGGSQETQYF
TGTGCCAGTAGGGATAGCGGGGGCTCCCAAGAGACCCAGTACTTC
>TRBJ2-7|TRBV6-5|once|TRBD1
CASSKDRVSSYEQYF
TGTGCCAGCAGCAAAGACAGGGTGAGCTCCTACGAGCAGTACTTC
>TRBJ2-5|TRBV29-1|-|TRBD1
CSATGNQETQYF
TGCAGCGCGACAGGGAACCAAGAGACCCAGTACTTC
>TRBJ2-7|TRBV4-3|-|TRBD2
CASSQRASGTVEQYF
TGCGCCAGCAGCCAGCGGGCTAGCGGGACGGTCGAGCAGTACTTC
>TRBJ2-7|TRBV7-9|-|-
CASSLVDPERHSYEQYF
TGTGCCAGCAGCTTAGTCGATCCAGAAAGACACTCCTACGAGCAGTACTTC
>TRBJ2-1|TRBV6-1|-|TRBD2
CASSEGTSGGYNEQFF
TGTGCCAGCAGTGAAGGTACTAGCGGGGGTTACAATGAGCAGTTCTTC
>TRBJ1-3|TRBV5-1|-|-
CASSLAWQSSGNTIYF
TGCGCCAGCAGCTTGGCCTGGCAGTCCTCTGGAAACACCATATATTTT
>TRBJ1-1|TRBV5-1|-|-
CASSSSGDGGIWGNTEAFF
TGCGCCAGCAGCTCCTCAGGGGATGGGGGCATTTGGGGAAACACTGAAGCTTTCTTT
>TRBJ2-3|TRBV5-8|-|-
CASSTGTDTQYF
TGTGCCAGCAGCACAGGCACAGATACGCAGTATTTT
>TRBJ1-4|TRBV19|-|-
CASKVEGELFF
TGTGCCAGTAAGGTAGAGGGGGAACTGTTTTTT
>TRBJ2-4|TRBV4-2|once|TRBD2
CASSQAPGAGGENIQYF
TGTGCCAGCAGCCAGGCGCCGGGAGCGGGGGGTGAAAACATTCAGTACTTC
>TRBJ2-3|TRBV10-3|-|TRBD1
CAISERTGATDTQYF
TGTGCCATCAGTGAGAGGACAGGGGCCACAGATACGCAGTATTTT
>TRBJ2-5|TRBV6-6|-|-
CASSYGGAQTQYF
TGTGCCAGCAGTTACGGCGGGGCCCAGACCCAGTACTTC
>TRBJ2-3|TRBV28|once|TRBD1
CASSFRGQVTDTQYF
TGTGCCAGCAGTTTCAGGGGACAGGTCACAGATACGCAGTATTTT
>TRBJ2-7|TRBV7-2|-|TRBD1
CASSLASSGTGGSHEQYF
TGTGCCAGCAGCTTAGCCTCCTCTGGGACAGGGGGGAGCCACGAGCAGTACTTC
>TRBJ2-3|TRBV19|-|TRBD1
CASSLGQAQSTDTQYF
TGTGCCAGTTCCCTTGGACAGGCACAAAGCACAGATACGCAGTATTTT
>TRBJ1-2|TRBV29-1|-|-
CSVFRDYGYTF
TGCAGCGTTTTCCGGGACTATGGCTACACCTTC
>TRBJ1-5|TRBV5-1|-|-
CASSLGGQDQPQHF
TGCGCCAGCAGCTTGGGGGGGCAAGACCAGCCCCAGCATTTT
>TRBJ2-5|TRBV5-1|medium-sized|TRBD1
CASSFYSTGGETQYF
TGCGCCAGCAGCTTTTACTCCACAGGGGGAGAGACCCAGTACTTC
>TRBJ2-3|TRBV11-2|-|TRBD2
CASTLSRGTRSIDTQYF
TGTGCCAGCACCCTATCCCGGGGGACTAGGTCTATTGATACGCAGTATTTT
>TRBJ2-7|TRBV29-1|-|TRBD1
CSVKGQGFREQYF
TGCAGCGTGAAGGGACAGGGGTTTCGCGAGCAGTACTTC
>TRBJ2-7|TRBV11-3|-|TRBD1
CASSPFGTGEDEQYF
TGTGCCAGCAGCCCCTTCGGGACAGGGGAAGACGAGCAGTACTTC
>TRBJ1-4|TRBV5-1|-|TRBD1
CASSKAQGATNEKLFF
TGCGCCAGCAGCAAGGCACAGGGGGCAACTAATGAAAAACTGTTTTTT
>TRBJ1-2|TRBV18|-|-
CASSPSGQTSNYGYTF
TGTGCCAGCTCGCCATCTGGACAGACCTCCAACTATGGCTACACCTTC
>TRBJ2-3|TRBV5-6|-|TRBD1
CASSLDRGLTQYF
TGTGCCAGCAGCTTGGACAGGGGGCTTACGCAGTATTTT